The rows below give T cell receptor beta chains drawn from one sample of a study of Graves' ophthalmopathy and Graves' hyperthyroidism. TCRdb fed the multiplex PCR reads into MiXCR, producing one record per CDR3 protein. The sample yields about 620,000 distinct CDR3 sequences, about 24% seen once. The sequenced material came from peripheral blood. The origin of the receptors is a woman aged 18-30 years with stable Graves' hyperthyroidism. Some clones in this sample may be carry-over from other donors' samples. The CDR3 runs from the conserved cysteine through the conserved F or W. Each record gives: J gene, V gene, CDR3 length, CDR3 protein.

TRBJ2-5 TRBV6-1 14 CASSPRTGWETQYF
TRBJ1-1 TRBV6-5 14 CASSYSYLNTEAFF
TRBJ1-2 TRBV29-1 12 CSVQGQGLGYTF
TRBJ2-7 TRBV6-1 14 CASAPQGSSYEQYF
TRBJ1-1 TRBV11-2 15 CASSFLRQLNTEAFF
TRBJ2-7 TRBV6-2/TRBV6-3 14 CASSYSGSGIEQYF
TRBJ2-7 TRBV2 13 CASRQQGPYEQYF
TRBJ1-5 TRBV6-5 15 CASSYGTGEDQPQHF
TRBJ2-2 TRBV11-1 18 CASSPGPDRRPGTGELFF
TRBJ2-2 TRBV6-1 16 CASSAESGRASGELFF
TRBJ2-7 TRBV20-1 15 CSAPTVGQVTYEQYF
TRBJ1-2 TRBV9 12 CASSPPGVGYTF
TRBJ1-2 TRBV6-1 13 CASRPDRDYGYTF
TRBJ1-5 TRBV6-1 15 CASRAWPSPNQPQHF
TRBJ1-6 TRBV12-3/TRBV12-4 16 CASSKQDRGYNSPLHF
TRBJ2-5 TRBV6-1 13 CASTGRGQETQYF
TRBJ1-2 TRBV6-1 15 CASDSTGQAGYGYTF
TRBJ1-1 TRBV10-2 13 CASSGGLRYEAFF
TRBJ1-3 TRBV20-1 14 CSARAPFSGNTIYF
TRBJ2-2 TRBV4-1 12 CASMGLTGELFF
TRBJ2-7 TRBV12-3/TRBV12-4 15 CASATHRGLSYEQYF
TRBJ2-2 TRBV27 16 CASRQRGLANTGELFF
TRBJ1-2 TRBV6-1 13 CASRSEGAGGYTF
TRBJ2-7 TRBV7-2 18 CASSLAGPSGGSSYEQYF
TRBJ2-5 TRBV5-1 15 CASSLVLGRRETQYF
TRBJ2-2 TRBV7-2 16 CASSLAASKGAGELFF
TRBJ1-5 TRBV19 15 CASSIAPYSNQPQHF
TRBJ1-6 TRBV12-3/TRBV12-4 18 CASSRTGSESSYNSPLHF
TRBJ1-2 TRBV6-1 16 CASSAHMKGRMDGYTF
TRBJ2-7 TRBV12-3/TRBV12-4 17 CASRPSGSGTFSYEQYF
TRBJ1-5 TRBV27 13 CASRPDRAQPQHF
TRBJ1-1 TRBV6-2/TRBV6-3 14 CASRPRSGVTEAFF
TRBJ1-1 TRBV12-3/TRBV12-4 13 CASKAGPLTEAFF
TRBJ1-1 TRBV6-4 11 CASSDPAAAFF
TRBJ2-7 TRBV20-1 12 CSAGQSSYEQYF
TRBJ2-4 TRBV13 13 CASSRQGVNIQYF
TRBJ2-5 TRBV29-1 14 CSVDKTGFEETQYF
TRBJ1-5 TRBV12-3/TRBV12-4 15 CASSFMTDGNQPQHF
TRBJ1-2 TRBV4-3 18 CASSDTPGQLIIRNGYTF
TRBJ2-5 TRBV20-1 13 CSASRLAGQTQYF
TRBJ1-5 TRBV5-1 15 CASSLDSGGNQPQHF
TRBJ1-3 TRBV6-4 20 CASSPRLQGLHPGLHSTIYF
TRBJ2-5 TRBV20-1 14 CSASGGAWRETQYF
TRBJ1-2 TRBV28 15 CASSPYPGLGDGYTF
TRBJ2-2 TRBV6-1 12 CASSRRPGELFF
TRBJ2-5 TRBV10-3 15 CAISEALAGQETQYF
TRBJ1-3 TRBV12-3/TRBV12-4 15 CASSFSERDGNTIYF
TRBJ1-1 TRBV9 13 CASSVGGRTEAFF
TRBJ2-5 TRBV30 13 CAWSVTGKETQYF
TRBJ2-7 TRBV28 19 CASSFSRDSRRMGSYEQYF
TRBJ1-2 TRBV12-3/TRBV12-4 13 CASSPTGVRGYTF
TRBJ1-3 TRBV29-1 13 CSVVTYSGNTIYF
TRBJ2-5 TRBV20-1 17 CSARDLASGRSQETQYF
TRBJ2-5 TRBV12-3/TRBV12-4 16 CASSFRREGLAETQYF
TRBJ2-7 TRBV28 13 CASRTGTGGEQYF
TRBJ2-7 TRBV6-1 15 CASSPGRVLAYEQYF
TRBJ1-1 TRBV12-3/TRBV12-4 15 CASSLRGGWGTEAFF